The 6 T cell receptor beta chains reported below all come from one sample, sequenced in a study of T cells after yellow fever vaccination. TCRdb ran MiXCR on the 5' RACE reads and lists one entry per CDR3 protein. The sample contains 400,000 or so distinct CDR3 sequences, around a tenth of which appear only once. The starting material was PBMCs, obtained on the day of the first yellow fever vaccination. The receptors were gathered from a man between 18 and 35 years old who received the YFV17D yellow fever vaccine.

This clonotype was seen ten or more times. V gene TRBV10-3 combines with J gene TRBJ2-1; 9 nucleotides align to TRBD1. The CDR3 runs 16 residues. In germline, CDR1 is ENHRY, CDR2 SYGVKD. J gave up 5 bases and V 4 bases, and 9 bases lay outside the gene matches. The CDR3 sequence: CAISAYGTGSHNEQFF. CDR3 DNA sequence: TGTGCCATCAGTGCCTACGGGACAGGGTCCCACAATGAGCAGTTCTTC.

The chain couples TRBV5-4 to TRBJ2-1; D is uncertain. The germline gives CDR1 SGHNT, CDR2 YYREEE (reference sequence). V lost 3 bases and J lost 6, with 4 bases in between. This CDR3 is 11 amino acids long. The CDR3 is CASSSFNEQFF. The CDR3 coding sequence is TGTGCCAGCAGCTCATTCAATGAGCAGTTCTTC.

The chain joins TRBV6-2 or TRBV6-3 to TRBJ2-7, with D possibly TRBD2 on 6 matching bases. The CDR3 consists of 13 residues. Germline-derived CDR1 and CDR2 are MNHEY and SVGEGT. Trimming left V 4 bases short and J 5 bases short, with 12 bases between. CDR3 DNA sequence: TGTGCCAGCAGTTGGACTAACGACCACGAGCAGTACGTC. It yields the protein CASSWTNDHEQYV.

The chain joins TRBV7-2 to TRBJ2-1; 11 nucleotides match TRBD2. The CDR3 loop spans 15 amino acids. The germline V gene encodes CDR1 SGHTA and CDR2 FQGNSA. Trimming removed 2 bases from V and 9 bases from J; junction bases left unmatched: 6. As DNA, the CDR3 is TGTGCCAGCAGCTTAAAGGCTCTAGCGGGGGGTGAGCAGTTCTTC. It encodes CASSLKALAGGEQFF. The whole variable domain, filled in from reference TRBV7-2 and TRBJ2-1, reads GAGVSQSPSNKVTEKGKDVELRCDPISGHTALYWYRQSLGQGLEFLIYFQGNSAPDKSGLPSDRFSAERTGGSVSTLTIQRTQQEDSAVYLCASSLKALAGGEQFFGPGTRLTVL.

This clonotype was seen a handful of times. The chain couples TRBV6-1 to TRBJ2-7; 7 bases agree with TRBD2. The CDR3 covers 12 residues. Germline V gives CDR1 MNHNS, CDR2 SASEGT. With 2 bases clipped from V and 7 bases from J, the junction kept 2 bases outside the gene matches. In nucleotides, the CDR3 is TGTGCCAGCAGTGAATGGGGGGGGGAGCAGTACGTC. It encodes CASSEWGGEQYV.

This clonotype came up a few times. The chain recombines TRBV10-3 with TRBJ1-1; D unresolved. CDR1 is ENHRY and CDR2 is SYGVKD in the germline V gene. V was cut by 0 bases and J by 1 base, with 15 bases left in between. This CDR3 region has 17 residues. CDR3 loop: CAISESIVARRNTEAFF. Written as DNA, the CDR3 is TGTGCCATCAGTGAGTCGATAGTCGCGCGGAGGAACACTGAAGCTTTCTTT.